A single sample gave rise to the 8 T cell receptor beta chains below, sequenced in a study of shared T cell receptors in the human thymus. Profiled with immunoSEQ multiplex PCR; TCRdb holds only in-frame clones, not every one. The repertoire includes fewer than 700,000 clones, 70% to 90% of them detected once, and over 0.008% sits in the top ten. This sample was also put to use in a study of human thymus T cells.

Sequencing was performed on thymocytes. The receptors here all came from a boy less than two years old with a congenital heart defect.

In this sample, this clone turned up once. The chain combines TRBV6-4 with TRBJ2-3, with 9 bases aligning to TRBD2. J gave up 1 base and V 4 bases, and 3 bases lay outside the gene matches. Germline V CDR1 and CDR2: MRHNA, SNTAGT. This CDR3 spans 15 amino acids. In DNA form, the CDR3 reads TGTGCCAGCAGTGGGACTAGCGAGGGCACAGATACGCAGTATTTT. Amino acids: CASSGTSEGTDTQYF.

This rearrangement joins TRBV25-1 to TRBJ2-3, with D tentatively TRBD1 (8 bases). CDR1 and CDR2 from the germline V gene are MGHDK and SYGVNS. The CDR3 spans 16 residues. V was pared by 2 bases and J by 4 bases, with 16 bases between. The CDR3 DNA reads TGTGCCAGCAGTGAACCGGGAGGACAGGGCGCAGATACGCAGTATTTT. Encoded protein: CASSEPGGQGADTQYF. The full variable domain, its missing parts supplied by reference TRBV25-1 and TRBJ2-3, is EADIYQTPRYLVIGTGKKITLECSQTMGHDKMYWYQQDPGMELHLIHYSYGVNSTEKGDLSSESTVSRIRTEHFPLTLESARPSHTSQYLCASSEPGGQGADTQYFGPGTRLTVL.

This chain connects TRBV5-4 to TRBJ1-1; D gene uncertain. The CDR3 spans 18 residues. Germline CDR1 and CDR2: SGHNT and YYREEE (reference sequence). V was trimmed by 2 bases and J by 3 bases, leaving 23 bases between them. The CDR3 loop reads CASSLPTGDGAGDTEAFF. The CDR3 nucleotides are TGTGCCAGCAGCTTACCCACTGGTGACGGAGCCGGGGACACTGAAGCTTTCTTT. Drawing the rest from reference TRBV5-4 and TRBJ1-1, the complete variable domain is ETGVTQSPTHLIKTRGQQVTLRCSSQSGHNTVSWYQQALGQGPQFIFQYYREEENGRGNFPPRFSGLQFPNYSSELNVNALELDDSALYLCASSLPTGDGAGDTEAFFGQGTRLTVV.

The J gene is TRBJ1-1, the V gene TRBV7-2; D may be TRBD1 (5 bases). The length of the CDR3 is 16 residues. V lost 1 base, J lost 8 bases, and 20 bases lay in between. The V gene's germline CDR1 is SGHTA and CDR2 FQGNSA. The CDR3 region is CASSLGEAGMNGEAFF. CDR3 nucleotide sequence: TGTGCCAGCAGCTTAGGAGAGGCAGGGATGAATGGAGAAGCTTTCTTT.

V is TRBV6-5 and J is TRBJ2-1; TRBD2 aligns across 7 bases. The CDR3 is made up of 15 amino acids. After removal of 6 bases from V and 10 bases from J, the junction contained 15 bases not matched to a gene. Germline assignment: CDR1 MNHEY and CDR2 SVGAGI. CDR3 in amino acids: CASRRLAGGREEQFF. In nucleotides, the CDR3 is TGTGCCAGCAGGCGACTAGCCGGAGGAAGGGAAGAGCAGTTCTTC.

This chain connects TRBV5-6 to TRBJ2-3; possibly TRBD2 for D (6 bases). V was trimmed by 0 bases and J by 2 bases, leaving 10 bases between them. CDR1 is SGHDT, CDR2 YYEEEE, per germline. This CDR3 contains 15 residues. CDR3: CASSLEGRDTDTQYF. CDR3 bases: TGTGCCAGCAGCTTGGAGGGGCGGGACACAGATACGCAGTATTTT.

J is TRBJ2-7 and V is TRBV28, with TRBD1 as a possible D gene (6 bases). Germline CDR1 reads MDHEN; CDR2 reads SYDVKM. Deletions cut 6 bases from V and 0 bases from J, with 21 bases between. This CDR3 spans 17 amino acids. CDR3 sequence: CASRPLPGHPSSYEQYF. CDR3 coding DNA: TGTGCCAGCAGACCTTTACCGGGACACCCGTCCTCCTACGAGCAGTACTTC. Full variable domain (missing parts from reference TRBV28 and TRBJ2-7): DVKVTQSSRYLVKRTGEKVFLECVQDMDHENMFWYRQDPGLGLRLIYFSYDVKMKEKGDIPEGYSVSREKKERFSLILESASTNQTSMYLCASRPLPGHPSSYEQYFGPGTRLTVT.

This clone was detected once. The rearrangement uses TRBV30 and TRBJ2-7; maybe TRBD2 (5 bases). This CDR3 comprises 16 residues. V was trimmed by 0 bases and J by 3 bases, leaving 18 bases between them. Germline CDR1 reads GTSNPN; CDR2 reads SVGIG (reference sequence). The DNA of the CDR3 is TGTGCCTGGAGTGTCCCTGGGAGTAATAGGAACTACGAGCAGTACTTC. Protein sequence: CAWSVPGSNRNYEQYF. The full variable domain, with the rest looked up from reference TRBV30 and TRBJ2-7, is SQTIHQWPATLVQPVGSPLSLECTVEGTSNPNLYWYRQAAGRGLQLLFYSVGIGQISSEVPQNLSASRPQDRQFILSSKKLLLSDSGFYLCAWSVPGSNRNYEQYFGPGTRLTVT.